This T cell receptor (beta chain) was recorded in a study of blood T cells in healthy people across ages. In the study overall: Template switching picked up about one barcoded beta molecule for each two T cells. Findings of the study overall: Diversity of TCR beta per million T cells declined in a roughly linear way with age.

Alongside a J-beta primer mix, a sample-barcoded 5' primer served in a second PCR lasting roughly 7 to 11 cycles. Each cDNA molecule was tagged by a template-switch adaptor with 12 random nucleotides. TCRdb analysed the 5' RACE reads with MiXCR anew, one entry per CDR3 protein. The sample holds roughly 790,000 distinct CDR3 sequences, around 46% seen once. As for this clonotype: The antigen is not known.

Trimming took 5 bases from V and 9 from J, leaving 15 bases between them. This CDR3 has 12 amino acids. The germline CDR1 and CDR2 sequences are DFQATT and SNEGSKA (reference sequence). The TCR comes from a woman aged 60-75 years in good health. This chain joins TRBV20-1 and TRBJ2-3; a possible D gene is TRBD2 (5 bases). Sequenced sample: blood. The CDR3 DNA reads as TGCAGTGCTCAAAAAGCTCCGGGAACGCAGTATTTT. Translation gives CSAQKAPGTQYF.